The rows below give T cell receptor beta chains drawn from one sample of a study of blood T cell repertoires in COVID-19. Here immunoSEQ multiplex PCR was the method, and the copy in TCRdb shows in-frame clones only, minus some. The sample shows some 330,000 clones, 85% to 90% of them seen only once. The sequenced material came from PBMCs or T cells enriched from blood (not recorded which). These receptors originate from a young man who had recovered from COVID-19. CDR3s include the opening cysteine and the closing phenylalanine or tryptophan. D genes are given only for firm matches. The size field is filled for only some rows; it gives once, few, many or a size class.

cdr3_nt: TGTGCCTGGAGTGATTTCTACGACCCAAGAGGGAACGAGCAGTACTTC; cdr3_aa: CAWSDFYDPRGNEQYF; j_call: TRBJ2-7; clone_size: NA; v_call: TRBV30; d_call: NA
cdr3_nt: TGTGCCAGCAGCCACGGACAGGGAGGGTACGAGCAGTACTTC; cdr3_aa: CASSHGQGGYEQYF; j_call: TRBJ2-7; clone_size: NA; v_call: TRBV7-9; d_call: NA
cdr3_nt: TGTGCCAGCAGCTACGGGACTAGCTCCTACAATGAGCAGTTCTTC; cdr3_aa: CASSYGTSSYNEQFF; j_call: TRBJ2-1; clone_size: NA; v_call: TRBV7-2; d_call: TRBD2
cdr3_nt: TGCGCCAGCAGCTTGGGTTCGCAGCGTGATGAAAAACTGTTTTTT; cdr3_aa: CASSLGSQRDEKLFF; j_call: TRBJ1-4; clone_size: once; v_call: TRBV5-1; d_call: NA
cdr3_nt: TGCGCTGGCGGGGGCCCATATGCGGAAGCTTTCTTT; cdr3_aa: CAGGGPYAEAFF; j_call: TRBJ1-1; clone_size: NA; v_call: TRBV28; d_call: NA
cdr3_nt: TGTGCCAGCAGCACGAGCCCCTGGGCGGCCAGGGGAAAAGCTTTCTTT; cdr3_aa: CASSTSPWAARGKAFF; j_call: TRBJ1-1; clone_size: NA; v_call: TRBV7-9; d_call: NA
cdr3_nt: TGTGCCAGCAGCGTAGATAGGGGTACACTGTTTTTT; cdr3_aa: CASSVDRGTLFF; j_call: TRBJ1-4; clone_size: few; v_call: TRBV9; d_call: NA
cdr3_nt: TGTGCCTGGAGAGCGGAGAAGACCCAGTACTTC; cdr3_aa: CAWRAEKTQYF; j_call: TRBJ2-5; clone_size: NA; v_call: TRBV30; d_call: NA
cdr3_nt: TGTGCCAGCTCACTAGTGGGAGGGAGCTCCTACAATGAGCAGTTCTTC; cdr3_aa: CASSLVGGSSYNEQFF; j_call: TRBJ2-1; clone_size: NA; v_call: TRBV6-6; d_call: TRBD2
cdr3_nt: TGCGCCAGCAGTGGGACAGGGGGGGAAAAACTGTTTTTT; cdr3_aa: CASSGTGGEKLFF; j_call: TRBJ1-4; clone_size: NA; v_call: TRBV10-2; d_call: TRBD1
cdr3_nt: TGCGCCAGCAGCCTAAGGACAGGGCAGGAGACCCAGTACTTC; cdr3_aa: CASSLRTGQETQYF; j_call: TRBJ2-5; clone_size: few; v_call: TRBV5-1; d_call: TRBD1
cdr3_nt: TGCGCCAGCAGTTTCGTAGCGGGTGAGCAGTTCTTC; cdr3_aa: CASSFVAGEQFF; j_call: TRBJ2-1; clone_size: NA; v_call: TRBV5-1; d_call: TRBD2
cdr3_nt: TGTGCCAGCAGCCGGACAGATCTCTCTGAAGCTTTCTTT; cdr3_aa: CASSRTDLSEAFF; j_call: TRBJ1-1; clone_size: NA; v_call: TRBV7-6; d_call: NA
cdr3_nt: TGTGCCAGCTCACCACCTTCGGTTGTAGAGACCCAGTACTTC; cdr3_aa: CASSPPSVVETQYF; j_call: TRBJ2-5; clone_size: NA; v_call: TRBV18; d_call: NA
cdr3_nt: TGTGCCAGCAGCCCCTGGGACAGAGGCTATGGCTACACCTTC; cdr3_aa: CASSPWDRGYGYTF; j_call: TRBJ1-2; clone_size: NA; v_call: TRBV3-1/TRBV3-2; d_call: TRBD1
cdr3_nt: TGCGCCAGCAGCTTGGCCGGGCAGGGTGAGACCCAGTACTTC; cdr3_aa: CASSLAGQGETQYF; j_call: TRBJ2-5; clone_size: NA; v_call: TRBV5-1; d_call: NA
cdr3_nt: TGTGCCAGCAGTTACTCCTGGGAGCGGTCACCCCTCCACTTT; cdr3_aa: CASSYSWERSPLHF; j_call: TRBJ1-6; clone_size: NA; v_call: TRBV6-5; d_call: NA